The rows below give T cell receptor beta chains drawn from one sample of a study of blood T cell repertoires in COVID-19. The method was immunoSEQ multiplex PCR; TCRdb's version includes in-frame clones alone and lacks a portion of them. Among some 390,000 clones listed, 80% to 90% were seen once. Source material: peripheral blood. The receptors stem from a woman aged 60-70 years with COVID-19, enrolled during active disease. The CDR3 runs from the conserved cysteine through the conserved F or W. D genes are given only for firm matches. For some rows the clone size is stated as once, few or many, or as a class when expanded; others skip it.

CASSFDAGYSTQYF,NA,TRBJ2-3,NA,TRBV7-2
CASSNGAGRYNEQFF,NA,TRBJ2-1,few,TRBV6-5
CASSLIPQGANYGYTF,TRBD1,TRBJ1-2,NA,TRBV7-6
CASSSGRGPYF,NA,TRBJ1-2,NA,TRBV6-4
CASSRPGGGPYNEQFF,TRBD2,TRBJ2-1,NA,TRBV2
CASSEGGTDVQPQHF,NA,TRBJ1-5,NA,TRBV10-2
CASSTLEDAQYF,NA,TRBJ2-3,NA,TRBV5-1
CASSGGQGHNSPLHF,TRBD1,TRBJ1-6,NA,TRBV9
CASSSPGLAGTQYF,TRBD2,TRBJ2-5,NA,TRBV27
CASREGQGSSEQFF,TRBD1,TRBJ2-1,NA,TRBV6-1
CASSGGTADTGELFF,NA,TRBJ2-2,NA,TRBV5-1
CASSPAGTPYEQYF,NA,TRBJ2-7,NA,TRBV18
CASSTGGYGYTF,NA,TRBJ1-2,NA,TRBV7-8
CAISEPGQGAPNEQFF,TRBD1,TRBJ2-1,NA,TRBV10-3
CASSAQGPFLFTQYF,NA,TRBJ2-3,NA,TRBV2
CASSLKGFDTEAFF,NA,TRBJ1-1,NA,TRBV5-1
CASSYRQSTGVNEQFF,TRBD1,TRBJ2-1,NA,TRBV6-6
CASSLTGVSGNTIYF,TRBD1,TRBJ1-3,few,TRBV7-2
CASSSLGAGDGYTF,NA,TRBJ1-2,once,TRBV5-1
CASSPSRGENTGELFF,TRBD2,TRBJ2-2,NA,TRBV11-2
CASSLQTSGGTDTQYF,TRBD2,TRBJ2-3,NA,TRBV5-6
CASSIRRRESNQPQHF,NA,TRBJ1-5,NA,TRBV19
CASSSTGGSYNEQFF,TRBD1,TRBJ2-1,NA,TRBV2
CASSPGLAGHTDTQYF,TRBD2,TRBJ2-3,NA,TRBV5-5
CASSSGLAGGVGTQYF,TRBD2,TRBJ2-3,NA,TRBV7-2
CASSRTGPDQPQHF,TRBD1,TRBJ1-5,NA,TRBV4-1